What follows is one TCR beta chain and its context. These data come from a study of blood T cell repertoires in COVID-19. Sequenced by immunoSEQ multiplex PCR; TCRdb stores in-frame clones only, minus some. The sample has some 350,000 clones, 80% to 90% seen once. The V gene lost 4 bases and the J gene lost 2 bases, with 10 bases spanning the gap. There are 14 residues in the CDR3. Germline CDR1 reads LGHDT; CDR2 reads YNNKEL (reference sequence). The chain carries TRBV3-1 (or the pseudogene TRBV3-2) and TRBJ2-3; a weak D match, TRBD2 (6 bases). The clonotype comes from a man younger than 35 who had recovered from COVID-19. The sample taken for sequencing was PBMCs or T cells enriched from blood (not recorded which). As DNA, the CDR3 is TGTGCCAGCAGCCGCTGGGACTCCACAGATACGCAGTATTTT. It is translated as CASSRWDSTDTQYF.